The 21 T cell receptor beta chains in this list originate from one sample, sequenced in a study of breast tumors, draining lymph nodes, adjacent tissues. Axillary draining lymph nodes of breast cancer patients supplied the node samples. TCRdb redid the calling of the multiplex PCR reads with MiXCR, one entry per CDR3 protein. The sample has about 230,000 distinct CDR3 sequences; less than 40% are singletons. Specimen: axillary lymph node tissue. Source of these receptors: a female donor with breast cancer. Some clones in this sample may be carry-over from other donors' samples.

This clonotype was detected only once. This may arise from a read error, as a much more abundant clone is one base away. The rearrangement links TRBV6-5 to TRBJ1-5, with 8 bases aligning to TRBD1. The CDR3 contains 13 residues. J gave up 5 bases and V 9 bases, and 6 bases lay outside the gene matches. The germline V gene encodes CDR1 MNHEY and CDR2 SVGAGI. The CDR3 loop reads CASEPGGDQPQHF. The CDR3 DNA is TGTGCCAGTGAACCAGGGGGCGATCAGCCCCAGCATTTT.

The table lists this clonotype with many counts. The rearrangement joins TRBV15 to TRBJ2-2, with 7 bases lining up with TRBD2. This CDR3 comprises 15 residues. Looked up from germline, CDR1 is LNHNV and CDR2 is YYDKDF (reference sequence). After removal of 1 base from V and 5 bases from J, the junction contained 4 bases not matched to a gene. The CDR3 DNA is TGTGCCACCAGCAGAGGCGGGGGACGGACCGGGGAGCTGTTTTTT. This sequence encodes CATSRGGGRTGELFF.

Comments on this clonotype: This may be a read error, as it is one base from a much larger clone. The chain combines TRBV6-2 or TRBV6-3 with TRBJ2-7; 9 positions agree with TRBD1. The CDR3 is 15 residues long. V dropped 0 bases and J dropped 5; count of bases not matched to a gene: 5. The germline CDR1 and CDR2 sequences are MNHEY and SVGEGT. The CDR3 DNA follows: TGTGCCAGCAGTTACTCTCCGGGACAGGGCCACGAGCAGTACTTC. Its protein is CASSYSPGQGHEQYF.

This clonotype was picked up many times. The rearrangement links TRBV7-3 to TRBJ1-2; weak D call: TRBD1 (5 bases). The CDR3 is made up of 15 amino acids. The germline V gene has CDR1 SGHTA and CDR2 FQGTGA. Trimming shortened V by 2 bases and J by 8 bases, and 18 bases separated the two germline ends. CDR3 coding DNA: TGTGCCAGCAGCTTAGAACCAGGAGGACGGGGCGGCTACACCTTC. Translation gives CASSLEPGGRGGYTF.

The chain couples TRBV10-3 to TRBJ1-6, with TRBD1 identical over 11 bases. Germline-derived CDR1 and CDR2 are ENHRY and SYGVKD. CDR3 length: 16 amino acids. The ends lost 2 bases at V and 9 bases at J; junction bases unmatched: 6. The CDR3 here is CAISEGQGALSSPLHF. CDR3 DNA: TGTGCCATCAGTGAGGGACAGGGGGCGCTTAGTTCACCCCTCCACTTT.

The CDR3 loop is CSVVGPLNEQFF. The CDR3 DNA is TGCAGCGTTGTGGGGCCCCTCAATGAGCAGTTCTTC. The chain recombines TRBV29-1 with TRBJ2-1, with a possible D match to TRBD1 (5 bases). In germline, CDR1 is SQVTM, CDR2 ANQGSEA. Trimming took off 4 bases at V and 6 bases at J, with 10 bases between the two ends. This CDR3 is 12 amino acids long.

CDR3 amino acids: CATSRTGGNQPQHF. The CDR3 DNA follows: TGTGCCACCAGTCGGACAGGGGGAAATCAGCCCCAGCATTTT. The chain links TRBV24-1 to TRBJ1-5; 10 bases map to TRBD1. The CDR3 contains 14 residues. J was trimmed by 4 bases and V by 6 bases; bases with no gene match: 2. Germline CDR1 and CDR2: KGHDR and SFDVKD.

V usage is TRBV20-1 and J usage is TRBJ2-7; 11 positions agree with TRBD2. Germline CDR1 DFQATT, CDR2 SNEGSKA (reference sequence). The CDR3 covers 14 residues. Trimming removed 6 bases from V and 2 bases from J; junction bases left unmatched: 6. CDR3 in amino acids: CSATSGSSTYEQYF. The CDR3 nucleotides read TGCAGTGCCACTAGCGGGAGCAGCACCTACGAGCAGTACTTC.

The table lists this clonotype with many counts. This sequence joins TRBV20-1 and TRBJ2-7, with D tentatively TRBD2 (6 bases). CDR3 length: 17 amino acids. Germline CDR1 is DFQATT and CDR2 is SNEGSKA (reference sequence). Trimming removed 7 bases from V and 0 bases from J, with 25 bases in between. The CDR3 protein is CSGEGRRGLASSYEQYF. The DNA of the CDR3 is TGCAGTGGAGAGGGGAGGCGGGGACTCGCGAGCTCCTACGAGCAGTACTTC.

This clonotype has more than one count but fewer than ten. V gene TRBV24-1 combines with J gene TRBJ2-1; D remains unclear. Trimming pared 4 bases from V and 0 bases from J, leaving 15 bases between. The CDR3 loop spans 17 amino acids. The germline gives CDR1 KGHDR, CDR2 SFDVKD. CDR3: CATSEGPGPSSYNEQFF. As DNA, the CDR3 is TGTGCCACCAGTGAAGGCCCGGGCCCGAGCTCCTACAATGAGCAGTTCTTC.

This clonotype was seen at least ten times. The chain uses TRBV5-6 and TRBJ2-5; D is ambiguous. Trimming shortened V by 0 bases and J by 5 bases, and 8 bases separated the two germline ends. Germline loops: CDR1 SGHDT, CDR2 YYEEEE. This CDR3 comprises 13 residues. In DNA form, the CDR3 reads TGTGCCAGCAGCTTGGAGGGTCTCGAGACCCAGTACTTC. This gives the protein CASSLEGLETQYF.

This CDR3 reads CASSLSFGYEQFF. CDR3 sequence (DNA): TGTGCCAGCAGCTTATCGTTCGGGTATGAGCAGTTCTTC. The V call is TRBV5-5, the J call TRBJ2-1, with D unclear. The CDR3 loop spans 13 amino acids. Germline lookup yields CDR1 SGHKS and CDR2 YYEKEE (reference sequence). Deletions cut 2 bases from V and 8 bases from J, with 11 bases between.

The chain has TRBV18 and TRBJ1-1; tentatively, D is TRBD1 (6 bases). V was trimmed by 5 bases and J by 10 bases, leaving 14 bases between them. This CDR3 region has 12 residues. CDR1 is KGHSH, CDR2 LQKENI, per germline. The CDR3 coding sequence is TGTGCCAGCTCAACGTCAGGGGAGTCAGCTTTCTTT. It codes for CASSTSGESAFF.

This clonotype was detected ten times or more. The J gene is TRBJ1-2, the V gene TRBV9; 9 bases fit TRBD1. The J segment lost 0 bases and the V segment lost 4 bases, leaving 7 bases of the junction unmatched. The CDR3 contains 16 residues. Germline V lookup: CDR1 SGDLS, CDR2 YYNGEE. In DNA form, the CDR3 reads TGTGCCAGCAGCATCTCTAGACAGGGGGCTAACTATGGCTACACCTTC. It yields the protein CASSISRQGANYGYTF. The variable domain in full, with the rest retrieved from reference TRBV9 and TRBJ1-2, is DSGVTQTPKHLITATGQRVTLRCSPRSGDLSVYWYQQSLDQGLQFLIQYYNGEERAKGNILERFSAQQFPDLHSELNLSSLELGDSALYFCASSISRQGANYGYTFGSGTRLTVV.

Comments on this clonotype: One base away lies a much larger clone, so this may be a sequencing read error. This chain connects TRBV6-6 to TRBJ2-1; either TRBD1 or TRBD2 may supply D (6 bases each). The V end was cut by 7 bases, the J end by 9 bases, with 16 bases between. This CDR3 contains 13 residues. Per the germline V gene, CDR1 is MNHNY and CDR2 is SVGAGI (reference sequence). The CDR3 nucleotides read TGTGCCAGCATTAAGGCCGGGGGCGCTGAGCAGTTCTTC. Residues: CASIKAGGAEQFF.

This clonotype has ten or more counts. CDR3 in DNA: TGTGCCAGCAGCTTTAGGGGAAGCTCCTACGAGCAGTACTTC. Amino acids: CASSFRGSSYEQYF. This chain connects TRBV5-6 to TRBJ2-7, with a weak D call TRBD1 (5 bases). V shed 2 bases and J shed 0 bases, with 9 bases lying between them. The CDR3 totals 14 residues. Germline CDR1 and CDR2: SGHDT and YYEEEE.

The CDR3 spells CASRPGQRNTYEQYF. The CDR3 coding sequence is TGTGCCAGCAGGCCGGGGCAGCGAAATACCTACGAGCAGTACTTC. This rearrangement joins TRBV28 to TRBJ2-7; D is perhaps TRBD1 or TRBD2 (5 bases each). Germline lookup yields CDR1 MDHEN and CDR2 SYDVKM. The ends were cut back, 6 bases at V and 2 bases at J, with 17 bases in the middle. The CDR3 is 15 residues long.

The chain joins TRBV3-1 to TRBJ2-1, with D hard to call. This CDR3 comprises 17 residues. With 0 bases removed from V and 0 bases from J, the gap between germline ends came to 12 bases. Germline CDR1 is LGHDT and CDR2 is YNNKEL (reference sequence). In nucleotides, the CDR3 is TGTGCCAGCAGCCAAGACGGTGCAGTGAGCTCCTACAATGAGCAGTTCTTC. This sequence encodes CASSQDGAVSSYNEQFF.

CDR3 sequence: CATSLATSDYVGRRKSSYEQYF. The CDR3 DNA is TGTGCCACCAGTCTAGCTACTAGCGACTACGTCGGCCGCCGCAAGAGCTCCTACGAGCAGTACTTC. The chain uses TRBV24-1 and TRBJ2-7; 7 bases agree with TRBD2. CDR3 size: 22 residues. Germline V gives CDR1 KGHDR, CDR2 SFDVKD. Trimming took 6 bases from V and 0 from J; bases not matched to a gene: 28.

On this clonotype itself: A much larger clonotype is one base distant, so this may be a read error. V is TRBV6-5 and J is TRBJ2-1; 7 nucleotides match TRBD2. Germline V gene lookup returns CDR1 MNHEY and CDR2 SVGAGI. With 8 bases clipped from V and 7 bases from J, the junction kept 8 bases outside the gene matches. The CDR3 extends over 13 amino acids. This CDR3 is CASALADRNEQFF. The CDR3 DNA reads TGTGCCAGCGCCCTAGCGGATCGTAATGAGCAGTTCTTC.

As to this clonotype: Possible read error: a much larger clone is one base away. The J gene is TRBJ2-7, the V gene TRBV20-1, with TRBD2 matching over 8 bases. The junction had 12 bases not matched to a gene; V was cut back by 5 bases and J by 6 bases. The CDR3 totals 14 residues. Germline-derived CDR1 and CDR2 are DFQATT and SNEGSKA (reference sequence). This CDR3 reads CSAWASGPHSEQYF. In DNA, the CDR3 is TGCAGTGCTTGGGCTAGCGGGCCGCACTCCGAGCAGTACTTC.